One sample yielded the 23 T cell receptor beta chains listed below, sequenced in a study of spatial heterogeneity in lung cancer. Time point given: sample taken at primary tumor resection. The input material, whole RNA from tumor, nontumor lung or frozen PBMC, was sequenced unsorted. TCRdb re-derived calls from the 5' RACE reads in MiXCR, one entry per CDR3 protein. Among tens of thousands of distinct CDR3 sequences listed, around 15% were seen once. The input for sequencing was PBMCs, taken at surgery. The receptor set was obtained from a male donor with early-stage non-small cell lung cancer.

This clonotype came up many times. The rearrangement uses TRBV3-1 and TRBJ1-1; TRBD1 is a possible D gene (5 bases). The V end lost 5 bases, the J end lost 8 bases, and 15 bases lay between the germline ends. Germline V lookup: CDR1 LGHDT, CDR2 YNNKEL (reference sequence). There are 13 residues in the CDR3. Written as DNA, the CDR3 is TGTGCCAGCAGCGACGCTCCGGGGCCAGAAGCTTTCTTT. It translates to CASSDAPGPEAFF. The entire variable domain, with the rest obtained from reference TRBV3-1 and TRBJ1-1, is as follows: DTAVSQTPKYLVTQMGNDKSIKCEQNLGHDTMYWYKQDSKKFLKIMFSYNNKELIINETVPNRFSPKSPDKAHLNLHINSLELGDSAVYFCASSDAPGPEAFFGQGTRLTVV.

This clonotype occurred a few times. The chain joins TRBV5-4 to TRBJ2-7, with TRBD2 matching 9 bases. J lost 7 bases, V lost 4 bases, and 12 bases had no gene match. Germline V gene lookup returns CDR1 SGHNT and CDR2 YYREEE (reference sequence). The CDR3 totals 15 residues. DNA for the CDR3: TGTGCCAGCAGCGGAACTAGCGGGTGGATCAGGGAGCAGTACTTC. Protein sequence: CASSGTSGWIREQYF.

This clonotype was picked up many times. The chain is built from TRBV11-2 and TRBJ2-1; no definite D call. Trimming took 8 bases from V and 6 from J, leaving 5 bases between them. The CDR3 contains 10 residues. From germline, CDR1 is SGHAT and CDR2 FQNNGV. CDR3 sequence: CASAVNEQFF. The CDR3 coding sequence is TGTGCCAGCGCCGTCAATGAGCAGTTCTTC.

This clonotype appeared many times. This chain joins TRBV27 and TRBJ2-7, with D perhaps given as TRBD1 or TRBD2 (6 bases each). The germline gives CDR1 MNHEY, CDR2 SMNVEV (reference sequence). CDR3 length equals 12 residues. Trimming cost V 8 bases and J 6 bases, with 14 bases left between them. The DNA of the CDR3 is TGTGCCAGCTCCCGAGGAGGGGGCGAGCAGTACTTC. Its protein product is CASSRGGGEQYF.

The gene calls are TRBV4-3 and TRBJ1-4; D is unresolved. The V end was cut by 2 bases, the J end by 7 bases, with 11 bases between. The germline gives CDR1 LGHNA, CDR2 YSLEER. The CDR3 has 14 amino acids. The CDR3 DNA follows: TGCGCCAGCAGCCAAAGCTGGAGTAGTGAAAAACTGTTTTTT. Its protein product is CASSQSWSSEKLFF.

This clonotype was counted at least ten times. This chain connects TRBV7-6 to TRBJ2-3; 10 bases match TRBD1. Germline CDR1 and CDR2: SGHVS and FNYEAQ. This CDR3 has 15 residues. The J segment lost 5 bases and the V segment lost 1 base, leaving 3 bases of the junction unmatched. The CDR3 protein is CASSLEGTGVDTQYF. The DNA for the CDR3 is TGTGCCAGCAGCTTAGAAGGGACAGGGGTAGATACGCAGTATTTT. Based on the CDR3 plus reference TRBV7-6 and TRBJ2-3, the full variable domain is GAGVSQSPRYKVTKRGQDVALRCDPISGHVSLYWYRQALGQGPEFLTYFNYEAQQDKSGLPNDRFSAERPEGSISTLTIQRTEQRDSAMYRCASSLEGTGVDTQYFGPGTRLTVL.

There are many counts of this clonotype. This sequence joins TRBV28 and TRBJ2-2, with D uncertain. The CDR3 has 15 residues. Per germline, CDR1 MDHEN and CDR2 SYDVKM. V dropped 5 bases and J dropped 0 bases, with 10 bases sitting between them. The CDR3 spells CASSPGFSNTGELFF. The CDR3 DNA sequence: TGTGCCAGCAGTCCGGGCTTCTCGAACACCGGGGAGCTGTTTTTT.

This clonotype was recorded only once. A clone one base away is much larger, so this may be a read error. The chain joins TRBV7-7 to TRBJ2-2; possibly TRBD1 or TRBD2 for D (5 bases each). This CDR3 spans 15 amino acids. Germline V lookup: CDR1 SSHAT, CDR2 FNYEAQ (reference sequence). CDR3 residues: CASSSLGARVGELFF. CDR3 coding DNA: TGTGCTAGCAGCTCGCTCGGGGCGAGGGTCGGGGAGCTGTTTTTT.

In its sample, this clonotype was seen a few times. This chain joins TRBV12-3 or TRBV12-4 and TRBJ2-5; D unresolved. Trimming removed 6 bases at V and 9 bases at J, with 17 bases between. The CDR3 is 13 amino acids. CDR3 loop: CASSYQAFRAQYF. In DNA form, the CDR3 reads TGTGCCAGCAGCTATCAAGCGTTTCGGGCCCAGTACTTC.

This clonotype was found a few times. The chain has TRBV6-6 and TRBJ2-3; TRBD1 matches at 9 bases. Trimming took 4 bases from V and 6 from J; bases not matched to a gene: 2. CDR1 and CDR2 (germline): MNHNY, SVGAGI (reference sequence). The CDR3 loop spans 13 amino acids. The CDR3 protein is CASSLDRGDTQYF. The CDR3 DNA reads TGTGCCAGCAGTTTGGACAGGGGCGATACGCAGTATTTT.

The chain employs TRBV23-1 and TRBJ2-5; D assignment may be TRBD1 or TRBD2 (5 bases each). TRBV23-1 is an open reading frame whose function is uncertain. The CDR3 runs 15 residues. Trimming shortened V by 0 bases and J by 5 bases, and 13 bases separated the two germline ends. The CDR3, as DNA: TGCGCCAGCAGTCAATCGATAGCCAGGGAGGAGACCCAGTACTTC. It encodes CASSQSIAREETQYF.

This clonotype was counted many times. The chain employs TRBV6-2 or TRBV6-3 and TRBJ1-1; a possible D gene is TRBD1 (5 bases). The length of the CDR3 is 16 residues. The germline gives CDR1 MNHEY, CDR2 SVGEGT. Deletions cut 2 bases from V and 4 bases from J, with 17 bases between. The CDR3 protein is CASSYLPGLSGTEAFF. CDR3 bases: TGTGCCAGCAGTTACCTTCCGGGACTCTCGGGCACTGAAGCTTTCTTT.

This clonotype was counted a few times. The V and J genes are TRBV18 and TRBJ1-5, with 7 positions matching TRBD1. The junction had 10 bases not matched to a gene; V was cut back by 8 bases and J by 0 bases. The germline gives CDR1 KGHSH, CDR2 LQKENI. This CDR3 has 16 residues. The CDR3 nucleotides read TGTGCCAGCCCACTGACAGGGAAAGGTAGCAATCAGCCCCAGCATTTT. It yields the protein CASPLTGKGSNQPQHF.

The gene calls are TRBV28 and TRBJ1-4, with 7 positions matching TRBD1. Germline V gene lookup returns CDR1 MDHEN and CDR2 SYDVKM. The CDR3 sequence is 14 residues long. V gave up 1 base and J gave up 6 bases; unmatched junction bases: 2. The CDR3 coding sequence is TGTGCCAGCAGTTTATCTCAGGGGGATGAAAAACTGTTTTTT. Amino acids: CASSLSQGDEKLFF.

This clonotype was observed a handful of times. V is TRBV9 and J is TRBJ2-4; a possible D gene is TRBD2 (5 bases). V dropped 0 bases and J dropped 8 bases, with 12 bases sitting between them. Germline lookup yields CDR1 SGDLS and CDR2 YYNGEE. The CDR3 length is 14 residues. The CDR3 loop reads CASSVGAYGDIQYF. DNA for the CDR3: TGTGCCAGCAGCGTAGGGGCCTACGGGGACATTCAGTACTTC.

This clonotype showed up just a few times. V and J are TRBV7-2 and TRBJ2-7, with TRBD2 matching 13 bases. Germline V gene sequence: CDR1 SGHTA, CDR2 FQGNSA. This CDR3 region has 16 residues. V was pared by 5 bases and J by 3 bases, with 7 bases of the junction left unmatched. CDR3 sequence: CASSTTSGRPSYEQYF. As DNA, the CDR3 is TGTGCCAGCAGCACGACTAGCGGGAGGCCCAGCTACGAGCAGTACTTC.

The chain couples TRBV27 to TRBJ2-7, with 8 bases fitting TRBD1. V shed 5 bases, J shed 3 bases, and the junction held 9 bases outside the gene matches. This CDR3 is built from 15 residues. CDR1 is MNHEY, CDR2 SMNVEV, per germline (reference sequence). The CDR3, as DNA: TGTGCCAGCAGTCCCGGGACAGGTAGATTCTACGAGCAGTACTTC. Translation gives CASSPGTGRFYEQYF.

This clonotype was seen many times. The chain employs TRBV2 and TRBJ1-2; D unresolved. Germline V gene data show CDR1 as SNHLY and CDR2 as FYNNEI. The CDR3 spans 14 residues. Trimming pared 3 bases from V and 7 bases from J, leaving 15 bases between. CDR3 nucleotides: TGTGCCAGCAGTGAGTCGCGGGGAGCCCCTGGCTACACCTTC. The encoded protein is CASSESRGAPGYTF.

This clonotype was counted at least ten times. The rearrangement uses TRBV25-1 and TRBJ1-1, with D perhaps TRBD1 (6 bases). The germline V gene has CDR1 MGHDK and CDR2 SYGVNS. The V gene lost 3 bases and the J gene lost 0 bases, with 11 bases spanning the gap. The CDR3 loop spans 15 amino acids. CDR3 residues: CASSDIRDMNTEAFF. The CDR3 bases are TGTGCCAGCAGTGACATTAGGGACATGAACACTGAAGCTTTCTTT.

This clonotype was found many times. V and J are TRBV20-1 and TRBJ2-3; a possible D gene is TRBD2 (5 bases). Germline assignment: CDR1 DFQATT and CDR2 SNEGSKA (reference sequence). The V and J ends lost 6 bases and 1 base respectively, with 11 bases between them. This CDR3 region has 13 residues. The CDR3 protein is CSAEAGGTDTQYF. The CDR3 DNA reads TGCAGTGCGGAGGCCGGGGGCACAGATACGCAGTATTTT.

Only a few counts were recorded for this clonotype. This chain links TRBV9 with TRBJ1-1; 12 bases align to TRBD1. This CDR3 has 17 residues. J was trimmed by 6 bases and V by 0 bases; bases with no gene match: 9. Looked up from germline, CDR1 is SGDLS and CDR2 is YYNGEE. The CDR3 region has the DNA TGTGCCAGCAGCGTAGGGCTGGGACAGGGGGCGTTTTCTGAAGCTTTCTTT. Translation: CASSVGLGQGAFSEAFF.

There are many counts of this clonotype. V gene TRBV20-1 combines with J gene TRBJ2-2; the D gene is possibly TRBD2 (5 bases). The V end lost 5 bases, the J end lost 6 bases, and 10 bases lay between the germline ends. The CDR3 covers 12 residues. Germline V gives CDR1 DFQATT, CDR2 SNEGSKA (reference sequence). CDR3 sequence: CSASEGPGELFF. Written as DNA, the CDR3 is TGCAGTGCTTCAGAGGGCCCCGGGGAGCTGTTTTTT.

Note on this clonotype: A clone one base away is much larger, so this may be a read error. The rearrangement links TRBV6-2 or TRBV6-3 to TRBJ1-1; possible D gene TRBD1, 5 bases. The CDR3 loop spans 14 amino acids. Germline-derived CDR1 and CDR2 are MNHEY and SVGEGT. CDR3 DNA sequence: TGTGCCAGCAGTTTTGGCAGGGTGAACGCTGAAGCTTTCTTT. Its translation: CASSFGRVNAEAFF.